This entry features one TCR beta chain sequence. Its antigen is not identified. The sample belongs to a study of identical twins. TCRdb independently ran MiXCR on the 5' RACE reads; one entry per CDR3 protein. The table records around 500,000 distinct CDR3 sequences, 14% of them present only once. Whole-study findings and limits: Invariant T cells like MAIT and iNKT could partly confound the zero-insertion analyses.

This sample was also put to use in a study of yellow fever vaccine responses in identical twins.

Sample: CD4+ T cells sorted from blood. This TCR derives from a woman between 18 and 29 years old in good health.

The CDR3 DNA is TGTGCCAGCTCCCCAGAGTGGGGAAGGTACGAGCAGTACTTC. It codes for CASSPEWGRYEQYF. This chain links TRBV18 with TRBJ2-7, with D unclear. The CDR3 loop spans 14 amino acids. The germline gives CDR1 KGHSH, CDR2 LQKENI. V lost 6 bases, J lost 4 bases, and 16 bases lay in between.